This T cell receptor beta chain was sequenced for a study of cytomegalovirus exposure and HLA in healthy donors (dated by TCRdb to 2016 to 2017). A note on the overall study: According to an earlier analysis of 587 of the donors, some 180 million T cells yielded roughly 110 million unique TCR beta sequences and around 280 Gb of sequence data. An early release that covered roughly 600 HLA-typed donors contained approximately 300 gigabases of sequencing data and 85 million to 100 million unique TCR sequences. The genetic ancestry cluster associated with self-reported Caucasian donors included over 80% of the roughly 360 genotyped donors. The study aimed to test whether cataloging public T cell receptors could reveal signatures of past pathogen exposure. The study used immunosequencing to profile the T cell repertoires of several hundred subjects and linked those repertoires to cytomegalovirus serostatus. A separate validation cohort of more than 100 different subjects was used in addition to the roughly 640-subject first cohort. To predict cytomegalovirus infection status, the study brought together high-throughput TCR immunosequencing, statistical association of individual TCRs with disease status, and machine learning. To study patterns of TCR occurrence, a later analysis re-analyzed previously published TCR beta repertoires from just over 650 donors and added high-resolution HLA genotyping. In the later analysis, no new phenotypic data were used to find candidate immune exposures; instead, reliance was placed on TCR beta sequences and their occurrence across donors. An earlier analysis of around 580 of the donors used high-throughput TCR beta sequencing to judge whether each TCR beta V gene segment behaved as functional or pseudogenic. Donor age, sex, ethnicity and CMV serostatus were collected together with the repertoire data. A later genetic analysis used genome-wide SNP genotypes for about three fifths of the 666 donors, treating that subset as a discovery cohort. All discovery cohort repertoires had been generated on a single sequencing platform. Class I and class II HLA loci were covered by the typing at four-digit resolution. The number of donors typed differed by locus, with roughly 629-640 for A, B, C, DRB1 and DQB1, 522 for DQA1, about 610 for DPA1, and some 440 for DPB1. Because of strong linkage in the cohort, roughly five DR-DQ haplotypes were treated as single units for association and clustering. Across 398 genotyped donors of the cohort, an average of roughly 250,000 unique TCR beta nucleotide sequences per donor were sequenced, and 15% to 20% of those sequences were non-productive.

About this clone: Its antigen is currently not known. The sample holds no much larger clone one base away, and base qualities are not on file.

V was cut back by 1 base and J by 1 base, leaving a gap of 12 bases between them. CDR1 SGHTS and CDR2 YDEGEE are derived from the germline V gene. Reading from cysteine to phenylalanine, the CDR3 counts 16 amino acids. Here the CDR3 DNA is all that survives: 48 bases in frame from base 1. In total, over 600 healthy bone marrow donors made up the cohort. Cohort members were all nominally healthy when sampled, although unrecorded immune exposures were likely present. The donor tested CMV seronegative and was one of the 352 seronegative cohort members. Each donor provided a peripheral blood sample, and peripheral blood mononuclear cells were used for TCR beta sequencing. Genomic DNA was extracted from the blood cell samples with the Qiagen DNeasy Blood Extraction Kit. Findings and caveats that apply to the study as a whole: A total of 150 to 200 TCR beta chains were listed by the study as associated with cytomegalovirus. The only immune exposure information available for the cohort was CMV serostatus. Seventeen rarely observed V segments, including chromosome 9 orphons, were excluded from the earlier analysis of a few hundred of the donors because counts were too low. Specific HLA alleles were associated with around 18,000 TCR beta sequences at a false discovery rate of 0.05 in a later analysis. A few of the identified cytomegalovirus-associated TCR beta chains were confirmed in vitro to be specific for cytomegalovirus antigens. According to a later analysis, TCR association rates differed among HLA loci, with DRB1 alleles showing the most associated TCRs and HLA-C alleles showing the fewest. In this cohort, only TCR beta chains were sequenced, and detectable features were limited by the absence of alpha or paired-chain data. A later analysis found that HLA-associated TCR beta chains were more clonally expanded and had lower generation probabilities than equally common non-associated chains. An association between a missense DCLRE1C variant and V-gene and J-gene trimming of TCR beta chains was found in a later genetic analysis and replicated in an independent cohort. Because some donors lacked HLA typing at each locus, the association tests relied only on the typed subset. The classifier was reported to diagnose cytomegalovirus status with high specificity and sensitivity in both the original and validation cohorts. Assigning TCR associations to individual alleles was difficult when HLA alleles, especially DR and DQ, strongly co-occurred. Some IMGT-functional V segments, including TRBV6-2 and TRBV6-3, could not be told apart with the 87-base-pair reads, so those segments were excluded. Broadly in line with IMGT annotations, most TCR beta V segments showed up in productive rearrangements about 87% or about 30% of the time in an earlier analysis of several hundred of the donors. Several of the top co-occurrence clusters appeared to be linked to parvovirus B19, influenza, CMV and Epstein-Barr virus, according to a later analysis. A further reported finding was that TCR beta sequences accurately predicted the HLA-A and HLA-B alleles for most subjects in the first cohort. Correlated functional status among segregating V segments might reflect linkage disequilibrium, but an unknown experimental factor could not be ruled out. Sequencing depth was assumed to be roughly uniform across donors in the presence/absence analyses, though that assumption may not hold. It was suggested by the authors that the approach could potentially be generalized to other disease states and immunological phenotypes. In a later genetic analysis, fewer N-insertions in productive TCRs were reported among donors in an Asian-associated ancestry cluster than the approximately 710-donor mean. According to a later analysis, most CMV-associated TCR beta chains appeared to be HLA-restricted, and the HLA associations seemed to be driven largely by CMV exposure. Most TCR sequences were seen in very few donors, while some public TCRs were found in many individuals. A cluster of highly shared sequence variants was judged likely to be a technical artifact of the sequencing pipeline.

The library was obtained by the immunoSEQ multiplex PCR assay. The multiplex PCR relied on a mix of 60 forward primers for TCR Vbeta segments and 13 reverse primers for TCR Jbeta segments. A multiplex PCR assay on genomic DNA amplified the CDR3 region of rearranged TCR beta genes. On the Illumina HiSeq System, the amplified TCR beta libraries were sequenced as 87-base-pair reads. The authors' analysis ran thus. In a later analysis, around 80 million unique TCR beta chains were counted across the roughly 670 repertoires, and roughly 9.9 million of these chains were shared by at least two donors. Raw reads were error-corrected and collapsed into unique sequences by a nearest-neighbor algorithm in which closely related sequences were merged to remove PCR and sequencing errors. V, D and J gene segments were assigned by aligning CDR3 sequences to IMGT reference sequences. For a sequence to be retained, a match of at least six nucleotides was required to both a V gene segment and a J gene segment. Rearrangements were called productive when the CDR3 lacked stop codons and stayed in frame with V and J; all others were non-productive. Following IMGT convention, CDR3 was defined as the stretch from the second conserved V-encoded cysteine to the conserved J-encoded phenylalanine. Sequences without an unambiguous match to a single V gene segment were excluded from the earlier analysis of 500 to 700 of the donors. An earlier analysis of 587 of the donors classified V segments as functional when productive rearrangements were above 56.7% and as segregating when the standard deviation between donors was above 5%. A statistical classification framework was developed to diagnose cytomegalovirus status using the catalog of TCR beta chain sequences. V and J gene assignment, in a later analysis, came from comparing TCR nucleotide sequences with IMGT/GENE-DB human TR gene sequences. Using the TCRdist pipeline, a later analysis assigned CDR3 sequences along with most-parsimonious VDJ recombination scenarios. In a later analysis, each TCR beta chain was defined by its CDR3 amino acid sequence together with its V-gene family, and reads without a unique V-gene family were excluded. In a later analysis, 550 to 650 highly shared, low-generation-probability nucleotide sequences were removed to address suspected cross-contamination and a sequencing artifact. A later analysis calculated a clonal expansion index for each public chain from normalized within-repertoire ranks of inferred template counts. Generation probabilities in a later analysis came from a VDJ recombination model fitted to out-of-frame rearrangements, and those results were checked against IGoR. A later analysis scored TCR-TCR, TCR-HLA and TCR-CMV co-occurrence with hypergeometric tests, applying a repertoire-size bias correction to TCR pairs. In a later analysis, false discovery rates were estimated by permuting HLA or CMV assignments 20 times. In a later analysis, co-occurring TCRs were grouped with DBSCAN, and TCRdist sequence similarity was added when clustering was performed within HLA-allele-positive subsets. For co-occurrence clustering, repertoires with fewer than 30,000 or more than 120,000 public chains were excluded, along with about five repertoires with anomalous nucleotide sharing. The table comes from immuneACCESS by way of TCRdb, which keeps in-frame sequences with V and J called. Part of the clones is missing from these tables; in studies checked, under half for an unresolved V gene and the rest for unknown reasons. The D gene and trimming were derived from the DNA, and the V and J assignments and clone size from that table. Counted in this sample were about 100,000 clones; about four fifths of them appeared once. About 4% of the sample is taken by the ten largest.

Here the chain combines TRBV5-8 and TRBJ1-3, with the D segment identity uncertain. The receptor comes from a woman aged 40 to 49 in good health and CMV-seronegative. Sequenced sample: PBMCs. The DNA sequence follows: TGTGCCAGCAGCTTGTTCGGCGGCCCATCTGGAAACACCATATATTTT. Its translation is CASSLFGGPSGNTIYF.